Each of the 9 T cell receptor beta chains below was sequenced from the same sample in a study of regulatory T cells in long-lasting Graves disease. CDR3-region Arm-PCR and iRepertoire HTBI primers produced the TCR beta libraries. TCRdb re-called the multiplex PCR reads through MiXCR, storing one row per CDR3 protein. The sample holds some 200,000 distinct CDR3 sequences; roughly 20% are singletons and the top ten take 10% to 15%. Time point described: newly diagnosed GD, antithyroid drugs for less than 3 months. From PBMCs, RNA was extracted and then used to make the TCR library. These sequences were also reported in another study, on T cells in Graves' hyperthyroidism and ophthalmopathy.

The sample here was peripheral blood mononuclear cells (PBMCs), taken at new diagnosis, from a patient treated with antithyroid drugs. Every receptor here comes from a woman under 40 with Graves disease.

Only a few counts were recorded for this clonotype. The chain links TRBV19 to TRBJ2-3; D unclear. The germline V gene encodes CDR1 LNHDA and CDR2 SQIVND (reference sequence). CDR3 length equals 13 residues. V was clipped by 10 bases and J by 5 bases, with 16 bases between them. The CDR3 protein is CATFSGWGDTQYF. As DNA, the CDR3 is TGTGCCACCTTCTCTGGGTGGGGAGATACGCAGTATTTT. The whole variable domain, filled in from reference TRBV19 and TRBJ2-3, reads DGGITQSPKYLFRKEGQNVTLSCEQNLNHDAMYWYRQDPGQGLRLIYYSQIVNDFQKGDIAEGYSVSREKKESFPLTVTSAQKNPTAFYLCATFSGWGDTQYFGPGTRLTVL.

This clonotype has ten or more counts. The V call is TRBV6-5, the J call TRBJ1-4; TRBD1 matches 9 bases. Germline-derived CDR1 and CDR2 are MNHEY and SVGAGI. Trimming took 4 bases from V and 8 from J; bases not matched to a gene: 11. This CDR3 spans 16 amino acids. The CDR3 nucleotides are TGTGCCAGCAGTTGGGGGACAGGGCGGGGGAGGGAAAAACTGTTTTTT. Amino acids: CASSWGTGRGREKLFF.

This clonotype came up many times. V usage is TRBV20-1 and J usage is TRBJ1-1, with a tentative D call TRBD1 (6 bases). V was shortened by 5 bases and J by 0 bases, with 25 bases between the two germline ends. This CDR3 comprises 18 residues. Germline V gene data show CDR1 as DFQATT and CDR2 as SNEGSKA (reference sequence). In DNA form, the CDR3 reads TGCAGTGCTCAAGGTTTTACCGGGACAATAGGCGTGAACACTGAAGCTTTCTTT. Its protein product is CSAQGFTGTIGVNTEAFF.

The chain combines TRBV28 with TRBJ1-1, with unresolved D. V lost 3 bases to trimming and J lost 3 bases, with 8 bases between them. This CDR3 is built from 13 residues. Germline lookup yields CDR1 MDHEN and CDR2 SYDVKM. As DNA, the CDR3 is TGTGCCAGCAGTTTTCCTGAGTACACTGAAGCTTTCTTT. Encoded protein: CASSFPEYTEAFF.

Many counts were recorded for this clonotype. The chain combines TRBV7-3 with TRBJ2-1; 9 bases match TRBD2. The ends lost 4 bases at V and 4 bases at J; junction bases unmatched: 8. Germline loops: CDR1 SGHTA, CDR2 FQGTGA. The CDR3 is made up of 16 amino acids. The CDR3 DNA reads TGTGCCAGCAGCTCCCGCGGGGGGGCTGCTTACAATGAGCAGTTCTTC. This translates into CASSSRGGAAYNEQFF. Based on the CDR3 plus reference TRBV7-3 and TRBJ2-1, the full variable domain is GAGVSQTPSNKVTEKGKYVELRCDPISGHTALYWYRQSLGQGPEFLIYFQGTGAADDSGLPNDRFFAVRPEGSVSTLKIQRTERGDSAVYLCASSSRGGAAYNEQFFGPGTRLTVL.

This clonotype was seen at least ten times. CDR3 sequence reads: CASSVLANTGELFF. DNA of the CDR3: TGTGCCAGCAGTGTACTGGCGAACACCGGGGAGCTGTTTTTT. This chain links TRBV2 with TRBJ2-2; no firm D call. V was trimmed by 4 bases and J by 0 bases, leaving 6 bases between them. There are 14 residues in the CDR3. Looked up from germline, CDR1 is SNHLY and CDR2 is FYNNEI.

This clonotype was seen ten or more times. This rearrangement joins TRBV20-1 to TRBJ1-5; D is possibly TRBD1 (5 bases). CDR3 length: 15 residues. The V gene's germline CDR1 is DFQATT and CDR2 SNEGSKA (reference sequence). Trimming removed 6 bases at V and 6 bases at J, with 21 bases between. As DNA, the CDR3 is TGCAGTGCCACTAGTCAGGGTTGGATTTCTCAGCCCCAGCATTTT. Protein product: CSATSQGWISQPQHF.

This clonotype was counted many times. The V gene is TRBV7-8, the J gene TRBJ1-2; 7 nucleotides line up with TRBD1. Trimming cost V 0 bases and J 0 bases; bases outside gene matches: 4. The CDR3 is made up of 16 amino acids. Per germline, CDR1 SGHVS and CDR2 FQNEAQ. The CDR3 loop is CASSLAGDSSNYGYTF. CDR3 nucleotides: TGTGCCAGCAGCTTAGCTGGGGACAGTTCTAACTATGGCTACACCTTC.

This clonotype was recorded many times. The V and J genes are TRBV20-1 and TRBJ2-1; 11 bases match TRBD2. Germline CDR1 and CDR2: DFQATT and SNEGSKA (reference sequence). The CDR3 runs to 19 residues. V trimming: 6 bases; J trimming: 0 bases; junction bases outside the gene matches: 16. The chain's CDR3 is CSASEVGLAGGRSYNEQFF. Written as DNA, the CDR3 is TGCAGTGCCTCGGAGGTGGGGCTAGCGGGAGGTCGCTCCTACAATGAGCAGTTCTTC.